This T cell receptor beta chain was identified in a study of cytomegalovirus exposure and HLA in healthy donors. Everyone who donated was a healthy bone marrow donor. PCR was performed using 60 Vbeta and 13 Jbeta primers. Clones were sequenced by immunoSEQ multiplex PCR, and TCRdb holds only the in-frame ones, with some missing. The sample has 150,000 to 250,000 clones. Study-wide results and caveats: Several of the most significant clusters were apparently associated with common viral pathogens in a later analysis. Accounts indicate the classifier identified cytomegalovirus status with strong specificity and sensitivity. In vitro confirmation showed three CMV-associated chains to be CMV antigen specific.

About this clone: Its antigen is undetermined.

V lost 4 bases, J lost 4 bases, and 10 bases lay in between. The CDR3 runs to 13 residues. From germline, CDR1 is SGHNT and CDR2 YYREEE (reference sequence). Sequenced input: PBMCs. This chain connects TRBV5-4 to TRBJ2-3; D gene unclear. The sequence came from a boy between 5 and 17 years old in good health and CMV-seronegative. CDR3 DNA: TGTGCCAGCAGCCCCCCGGTTTCAGATACGCAGTATTTT. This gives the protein CASSPPVSDTQYF.